The 18 T cell receptor beta chains below were found in one sample sequenced in a study of Graves' ophthalmopathy and Graves' hyperthyroidism (dated by TCRdb to 2016 to 2019). Instrument used: Illumina HiSeq 2000. TCR beta CDR3 regions were amplified from RNA transcripts for repertoire sequencing. The first round was an RT-PCR using HTBI primers with the Qiagen OneStep RT-PCR kit, and this first round was followed by a second-round multiplex PCR, then size selection and purification. TCRdb applied fastp at Q25 and MiXCR to the public reads, then kept only in-frame beta chains. Rows are combined by CDR3 protein, so each entry shows the most common genes and DNA. This sample gives approximately 540,000 distinct CDR3 sequences in total; approximately 37% of them show up just once. The biggest ten clones account for around 4% of the sample. The sequencing input was peripheral blood or thyroid tissue (not recorded which). These receptors were obtained from an adult man with Graves' hyperthyroidism.

The chain couples TRBV15 to TRBJ2-5, with D perhaps matching TRBD1 (7 bases). The length of the CDR3 is 15 residues. The V gene lost 8 bases and the J gene lost 5 bases, with 21 bases spanning the gap. Germline V gene sequence: CDR1 LNHNV, CDR2 YYDKDF (reference sequence). The CDR3 sequence: CATCFQGGSGETQYF. CDR3 bases: TGTGCCACCTGCTTTCAGGGGGGAAGTGGGGAGACCCAGTACTTC.

V gene TRBV12-3 or TRBV12-4 combines with J gene TRBJ1-4, with TRBD1 matching 10 bases. This CDR3 has 15 amino acids. Trimming removed 6 bases from V and 6 bases from J; junction bases left unmatched: 7. CDR3 loop: CASSIGTGEDEKLFF. The DNA of the CDR3 is TGTGCCAGCAGCATCGGGACAGGGGAGGATGAAAAACTGTTTTTT.

The chain employs TRBV7-8 and TRBJ1-5; 9 positions match TRBD1. Trimming cost V 11 bases and J 5 bases; bases outside gene matches: 13. The CDR3 extends over 15 amino acids. The germline CDR1 and CDR2 sequences are SGHVS and FQNEAQ. CDR3 nucleotide sequence: TGTGCCTGGAGTTTTTCCGACAGGGGGGATCAGCCCCAGCATTTT. This gives the protein CAWSFSDRGDQPQHF.

This clonotype was seen only once. This rearrangement joins TRBV12-3 or TRBV12-4 to TRBJ1-4; 10 nucleotides line up with TRBD1. V shed 7 bases, J shed 7 bases, and the junction held 3 bases outside the gene matches. CDR3 length: 13 residues. CDR3 bases: TGTGCCAGCACACGGACAGGGGGTGAAAAACTGTTTTTT. It is translated as CASTRTGGEKLFF.

This rearrangement joins TRBV12-3 or TRBV12-4 to TRBJ2-5; 10 bases are shared with TRBD1. The V segment lost 7 bases and the J segment 6 bases; nucleotides outside the gene matches: 11. This CDR3 region has 15 residues. In nucleotides, the CDR3 is TGTGCCAGCACCACCCCCGGGACAGGGGATCAGACCCAGTACTTC. Amino acids: CASTTPGTGDQTQYF.

Remarks on this clonotype: Sequence at one end of the junction differs from germline and may be a read error. The chain combines TRBV10-3 with TRBJ2-5, with TRBD2 matching over 8 bases. This CDR3 has 15 residues. Germline V gene sequence: CDR1 ENHRY, CDR2 SYGVKD. The CDR3 protein is CASSYRGGTGETQYF. CDR3 sequence (DNA): TGTGCCAGCAGTTACCGGGGGGGGACGGGAGAGACCCAGTACTTC.

This clonotype has a count of ten or more. This chain uses TRBV29-1 with TRBJ2-7; TRBD1 agrees at 7 bases. V shed 7 bases and J 4 bases; nucleotides not matched to a gene: 10. The CDR3 contains 13 residues. Per the germline V gene, CDR1 is SQVTM and CDR2 is ANQGSEA. The CDR3 DNA reads TGCAGCGCCGTTACGACAGGGCCTTACGAGCAGTACTTC. Translated, it gives CSAVTTGPYEQYF.

This clonotype was recorded at least ten times. The junction departs from germline at one end; a sequencing error may be responsible. The gene calls are TRBV2 and TRBJ1-3, with a weak D call TRBD1 (6 bases). The CDR3 totals 16 residues. The germline V gene encodes CDR1 SNHLY and CDR2 FYNNEI. The CDR3 DNA follows: TGTGCCAGCAGGGAAGGGGGACTGAACTCTGGAAACACCATATATTTT. Its translation is CASREGGLNSGNTIYF.

This chain links TRBV2 with TRBJ1-2; D remains ambiguous. V lost 6 bases and J 3 bases, leaving 17 bases between the germline ends. The germline CDR1 and CDR2 sequences are SNHLY and FYNNEI. The CDR3 totals 15 residues. DNA of the CDR3: TGTGCCAGCAGCCAAGGACTGGAGGGCGACTATGGCTACACCTTC. It translates to CASSQGLEGDYGYTF.

The chain joins TRBV6-9 to TRBJ1-5; the D gene is possibly TRBD1 (6 bases). Germline lookup yields CDR1 MNHGY and CDR2 SVAAGI. The ends were cut back, 4 bases at V and 6 bases at J, with 16 bases in the middle. CDR3 length equals 15 residues. The CDR3 loop is CASSLRGASGQPQHF. The CDR3 region has the DNA TGTGCCAGCAGTTTACGGGGGGCATCAGGTCAGCCCCAGCATTTT.

This clonotype was seen at least ten times. The rearrangement links TRBV5-6 to TRBJ1-2; TRBD1 aligns across 9 bases. CDR1 and CDR2 (germline): SGHDT, YYEEEE. CDR3 length: 14 amino acids. Unmatched junction bases numbered 2, after V lost 5 bases and J lost 0 bases. CDR3 region: CASRGQGTNYGYTF. CDR3 in DNA: TGTGCCAGCAGGGGACAGGGAACTAACTATGGCTACACCTTC.

This clonotype has only a few counts. CDR3 DNA: TGTGCCAGCAGTTACTCCAGGGGGCGGGGGACTGAAGCTTTCTTT. This gives the protein CASSYSRGRGTEAFF. V and J are TRBV6-5 and TRBJ1-1; 8 nucleotides agree with TRBD1. The germline V gene encodes CDR1 MNHEY and CDR2 SVGAGI. J lost 5 bases, V lost 0 bases, and 5 bases had no gene match. CDR3 length: 15 amino acids.

The rearrangement joins TRBV5-6 to TRBJ2-7, with TRBD2 as a possible D gene (6 bases). This CDR3 is built from 16 residues. From germline, CDR1 is SGHDT and CDR2 YYEEEE. Deletions cut 4 bases from V and 7 bases from J, with 24 bases between. CDR3 loop: CASSPRGGVSYNEQYF. CDR3 DNA: TGTGCCAGCAGCCCCCGAGGCGGGGTATCCTACAATGAGCAGTACTTC.

This chain links TRBV10-3 with TRBJ2-7; possibly TRBD2 for D (6 bases). CDR3 size: 15 residues. Trimming stripped 6 bases from V and 3 bases from J, with 18 bases between. CDR1 ENHRY and CDR2 SYGVKD come from the germline V gene. The CDR3 protein is CAISRDRWRGYEQYF. CDR3 sequence (DNA): TGTGCCATCAGCAGAGATCGCTGGCGGGGCTACGAGCAGTACTTC.

V is TRBV25-1 and J is TRBJ1-4, with D perhaps TRBD1 (5 bases). The CDR3 is made up of 15 amino acids. Germline-derived CDR1 and CDR2 are MGHDK and SYGVNS. V lost 4 bases and J lost 8, with 17 bases in between. The DNA for the CDR3 is TGTGCCAGCAGTGCATTTGTTGGGGCGGACGAAAAACTGTTTTTT. This sequence encodes CASSAFVGADEKLFF.

In its sample, this clonotype was seen many times. This rearrangement joins TRBV12-3 or TRBV12-4 to TRBJ2-7; maybe TRBD2 (6 bases). The CDR3 has 14 residues. Trimming took off 4 bases at V and 0 bases at J, with 10 bases between the two ends. CDR3 region: CASSYGGISYEQYF. CDR3 DNA sequence: TGTGCCAGCAGTTACGGGGGTATCTCCTACGAGCAGTACTTC.

Ten or more counts support this clonotype. V gene TRBV6-5 combines with J gene TRBJ1-3; D uncertain. V shed 3 bases and J shed 3 bases, with 6 bases lying between them. This CDR3 contains 13 residues. The germline CDR1 and CDR2 sequences are MNHEY and SVGAGI. CDR3 amino acids: CASSYDDGNTIYF. The CDR3 nucleotides read TGTGCCAGCAGTTATGACGATGGAAACACCATATATTTT.

This clonotype was observed a few times. The rearrangement uses TRBV7-2 and TRBJ2-1; weak D call: TRBD1 (6 bases). Per germline, CDR1 SGHTA and CDR2 FQGNSA. V was shortened by 1 base and J by 9 bases, with 10 bases between the two germline ends. The CDR3 totals 13 residues. This CDR3 reads CASSLGLRGEQFF. The CDR3 bases are TGTGCCAGCAGCTTAGGACTCAGGGGTGAGCAGTTCTTC.